A single sample gave rise to the 20 T cell receptor beta chains below, sequenced in a study of CD8+ T cells in alopecia areata. Extraction of RNA preceded its reverse transcription into cDNA, which served as the sequencing template. Data came from immunoSEQ multiplex PCR; TCRdb stores just in-frame clones and leaves some out. The sample lists about 110,000 clones; roughly 64% were seen once. The sequenced sample was CD8+ T cells sorted from blood. These receptors all stem from a human donor in good health.

The V and J genes are TRBV4-1 and TRBJ2-5; D is tentatively TRBD1 or TRBD2 (6 bases each). This CDR3 spans 15 amino acids. The germline V gene has CDR1 MGHRA and CDR2 YSYEKL. V lost 4 bases, J lost 5 bases, and 17 bases lay in between. CDR3: CASSLQKGGLETQYF. In nucleotides, the CDR3 is TGCGCCAGCAGCCTCCAGAAGGGGGGCCTTGAGACCCAGTACTTC.

V is TRBV30 and J is TRBJ2-1, with 16 bases lining up with TRBD2. The CDR3 totals 18 residues. Germline assignment: CDR1 GTSNPN and CDR2 SVGIG (reference sequence). Unmatched junction bases numbered 5, after V lost 3 bases and J lost 0 bases. The CDR3 coding sequence is TGTGCCTGGAGCGGTGGGACTAGCGGGGGGGCCTCCTACAATGAGCAGTTCTTC. Encoded protein: CAWSGGTSGGASYNEQFF.

This clone has more than one count but fewer than ten. The chain recombines TRBV14 with TRBJ2-1; unclear D gene. From germline, CDR1 is SGHDN and CDR2 FVKESK. Trimming removed 1 base from V and 8 bases from J, with 9 bases in between. This CDR3 is built from 13 residues. The CDR3 nucleotides read TGTGCCAGCAGCCAAGTTAGTTCGGATGAGCAGTTCTTC. It encodes CASSQVSSDEQFF.

V usage is TRBV29-1 and J usage is TRBJ2-5, with TRBD1 matching 7 bases. Germline assignment: CDR1 SQVTM and CDR2 ANQGSEA. Unmatched junction bases numbered 16, after V lost 4 bases and J lost 8 bases. CDR3 length equals 15 residues. CDR3 region: CSVGDFDRVINTQYF. In DNA, the CDR3 is TGCAGCGTTGGGGATTTCGACAGGGTAATTAATACCCAGTACTTC.

This clone was found once. V and J are TRBV15 and TRBJ2-4; TRBD2 matches at 7 bases. The junction had 4 bases not matched to a gene; V was cut back by 0 bases and J by 8 bases. Germline CDR1 and CDR2: LNHNV and YYDKDF (reference sequence). The CDR3 runs to 14 residues. CDR3 region: CATSREGGRDIQYF. As DNA, the CDR3 is TGTGCCACCAGCAGAGAAGGAGGGAGGGACATTCAGTACTTC.

This clone was counted only a few times. The chain joins TRBV6-5 to TRBJ2-3; no reliable D call. The length of the CDR3 is 12 residues. CDR1 is MNHEY and CDR2 is SVGAGI in the germline V gene. Trimming removed 5 bases from V and 6 bases from J, with 9 bases in between. The CDR3 DNA reads TGTGCCAGCAGTCCCGACGCGGATACGCAGTATTTT. This translates into CASSPDADTQYF.

This chain joins TRBV28 and TRBJ1-2; the match to TRBD1 covers 11 bases. Germline CDR1 reads MDHEN; CDR2 reads SYDVKM. V shed 4 bases, J shed 8 bases, and the junction held 3 bases outside the gene matches. The CDR3 loop spans 13 amino acids. CDR3: CASSWTGGEGYTF. In DNA form, the CDR3 reads TGTGCCAGCAGTTGGACAGGGGGCGAAGGCTACACCTTC.

The J gene is TRBJ1-5, the V gene TRBV27, with TRBD1 identical over 9 bases. Germline loops: CDR1 MNHEY, CDR2 SMNVEV (reference sequence). This CDR3 is built from 16 residues. Losses at the gene ends were 5 bases for V and 3 bases for J; bases not matched to a gene: 8. The CDR3 loop reads CASSAGTGFDNQPQHF. CDR3 nucleotide sequence: TGTGCCAGCAGTGCCGGGACAGGGTTCGACAATCAGCCCCAGCATTTT.

About this clone: Other DNA sequences in the same sample also yield this CDR3. V is TRBV5-6 and J is TRBJ2-1, with D unclear. This CDR3 is 11 amino acids long. CDR1 and CDR2 from the germline V gene are SGHDT and YYEEEE. Trimming cost V 2 bases and J 9 bases, with 6 bases left between them. The chain's CDR3 is CASSFAAEQFF. For the CDR3, the DNA is TGTGCCAGCAGCTTTGCGGCTGAGCAGTTCTTC.

The J gene is TRBJ2-1, the V gene TRBV6-6; TRBD2 matches at 10 bases. Losses at the gene ends were 8 bases for V and 7 bases for J; bases not matched to a gene: 8. This CDR3 has 14 residues. The germline V gene encodes CDR1 MNHNY and CDR2 SVGAGI (reference sequence). The CDR3 DNA sequence: TGTGCCAGCGGAGCGGGGGGGCCCGGTAATGAGCAGTTCTTC. Protein product: CASGAGGPGNEQFF.

The genes are TRBV4-2 and TRBJ1-6; D is unclear. This CDR3 has 14 residues. Trimming removed 4 bases at V and 10 bases at J, with 14 bases between. Germline loops: CDR1 LGHNA, CDR2 YNFKEQ. The CDR3 DNA sequence: TGTGCCAGCAGCCCCGGTCGTCAGGACTCACCCCTCCACTTT. The encoded protein is CASSPGRQDSPLHF.

The genes are TRBV4-2 and TRBJ1-1; D not certain. Trimming took 1 base from V and 0 from J, leaving 9 bases between them. This CDR3 is 15 amino acids long. The germline V gene encodes CDR1 LGHNA and CDR2 YNFKEQ. The CDR3 nucleotides read TGTGCCAGCAGCCAAGGGGTGGGTTTGAACACTGAAGCTTTCTTT. Amino acid sequence: CASSQGVGLNTEAFF.

There are a few counts of this clone. This chain links TRBV4-2 with TRBJ1-1; D remains unclear. Germline CDR1 and CDR2: LGHNA and YNFKEQ. The CDR3 runs 15 residues. The V gene lost 0 bases and the J gene lost 0 bases, with 8 bases spanning the gap. The CDR3 loop is CASSQDDLMNTEAFF. CDR3 nucleotide sequence: TGTGCCAGCAGCCAAGATGACCTGATGAACACTGAAGCTTTCTTT.

The chain employs TRBV11-2 and TRBJ2-7, with 7 bases identical to TRBD1. In germline, CDR1 is SGHAT, CDR2 FQNNGV. V was pared by 4 bases and J by 1 base, with 7 bases of the junction left unmatched. This CDR3 comprises 15 residues. The CDR3 region is CASSSRQGKSYEQYF. The CDR3 nucleotides read TGTGCCAGCAGCTCCAGACAGGGAAAGTCCTACGAGCAGTACTTC.

This chain joins TRBV29-1 and TRBJ2-5, with D tentatively TRBD1 or TRBD2 (5 bases each). Germline CDR1 is SQVTM and CDR2 is ANQGSEA. Trimming took 0 bases from V and 7 from J, leaving 15 bases between them. CDR3 length: 14 residues. CDR3 nucleotides: TGCAGCGTTGAAGATCGGGGCGTGGAAGGGACCCAGTACTTC. Its protein product is CSVEDRGVEGTQYF.

V usage is TRBV13 and J usage is TRBJ2-5; D uncertain. In germline, CDR1 is PRHDT, CDR2 FYEKMQ (reference sequence). The CDR3 runs to 12 residues. Trimming pared 5 bases from V and 0 bases from J, leaving 4 bases between. CDR3 residues: CASSQYQETQYF. The DNA for the CDR3 is TGTGCCAGCAGCCAGTACCAAGAGACCCAGTACTTC.

The rearrangement uses TRBV13 and TRBJ2-7; possibly TRBD1 for D (6 bases). The CDR3 spans 17 residues. The germline CDR1 and CDR2 sequences are PRHDT and FYEKMQ (reference sequence). V gave up 6 bases and J gave up 4 bases, with 25 bases separating them. The CDR3 is CASSETGHGVRRYEQYF. In nucleotides, the CDR3 is TGTGCCAGCAGTGAAACGGGACACGGAGTGAGGAGGTACGAGCAGTACTTC.

The rearrangement links TRBV28 to TRBJ2-7; D gene uncertain. The V and J ends lost 2 bases and 1 base respectively, with 9 bases between them. The CDR3 is 14 amino acids. The germline V gene encodes CDR1 MDHEN and CDR2 SYDVKM. The CDR3 is CASSLKGQSYEQYF. DNA of the CDR3: TGTGCCAGCAGTTTAAAAGGGCAATCCTACGAGCAGTACTTC.

The genes are TRBV5-6 and TRBJ2-4, with D possibly being TRBD1 (5 bases). Trimming removed 3 bases at V and 2 bases at J, with 12 bases between. This CDR3 has 15 residues. Germline CDR1 SGHDT, CDR2 YYEEEE. The CDR3 is CASSSAGLTKNIQYF. CDR3 DNA sequence: TGTGCCAGCAGCTCGGCAGGGTTGACCAAAAACATTCAGTACTTC.

The chain joins TRBV19 to TRBJ1-2; D is ambiguous. CDR1 is LNHDA and CDR2 is SQIVND in the germline V gene (reference sequence). This CDR3 is 12 amino acids long. V was clipped by 8 bases and J by 14 bases, with 21 bases between them. The CDR3 reads CASPYQWRPRTF. The CDR3 DNA is TGTGCCAGTCCGTACCAATGGAGGCCGAGGACCTTC.